Shown below are 23 T cell receptor beta chains from a single sample sequenced in a study of shared clonotypes between healthy human individuals. Terminally differentiated effector memory CD45RA+ cells were excluded by CCR7 positive selection of CD45RO-negative cells. Measured with immunoSEQ multiplex PCR; TCRdb has only the in-frame clones, and not every one. The data hold about 750,000 clones, with 90% to 95% observed a single time. The sample comprised naive CD8+ T cells sorted from blood. The source is a man aged 30-40 years in good health.

This chain connects TRBV11-2 to TRBJ2-1; TRBD2 agrees at 7 bases. Germline V gives CDR1 SGHAT, CDR2 FQNNGV. This CDR3 spans 18 amino acids. J was trimmed by 3 bases and V by 2 bases; bases with no gene match: 13. As DNA, the CDR3 is TGTGCCAGCAGCTTAAGCTCTAGCCTAGCGGTTTACTACAATGAGCAGTTCTTC. The encoded protein is CASSLSSSLAVYYNEQFF.

In DNA, the CDR3 is TGTGCCAGCAGTTTCGGGACTAGCGATTTATACGAGCAGTACTTC. Protein product: CASSFGTSDLYEQYF. The rearrangement joins TRBV28 to TRBJ2-7; 10 bases fit TRBD2. From germline, CDR1 is MDHEN and CDR2 SYDVKM. Trimming at V came to 3 bases and at J to 4 bases, leaving 6 bases not matched to a gene. CDR3 length equals 15 residues.

This clone is a singleton in its sample. The rearrangement links TRBV5-6 to TRBJ2-1, with D possibly matching TRBD1 (5 bases). The V end lost 0 bases, the J end lost 3 bases, and 13 bases lay between the germline ends. This CDR3 has 16 amino acids. CDR1 and CDR2 from the germline V gene are SGHDT and YYEEEE. CDR3 DNA sequence: TGTGCCAGCAGCTTGGCGTTGAAGGGGCACTACAATGAGCAGTTCTTC. It is translated as CASSLALKGHYNEQFF.

The chain links TRBV9 to TRBJ1-1; no clear D gene. Germline CDR1 reads SGDLS; CDR2 reads YYNGEE. Trimming took off 2 bases at V and 4 bases at J, with 9 bases between the two ends. This CDR3 region has 13 residues. The CDR3 DNA reads TGTGCCAGCAGCGTGGAGGGAGGCACTGAAGCTTTCTTT. Translating it yields CASSVEGGTEAFF.

V gene TRBV28 combines with J gene TRBJ2-7; tentatively, D is TRBD1 (6 bases). V lost 4 bases, J lost 0 bases, and 10 bases lay in between. The CDR3 contains 14 residues. Germline assignment: CDR1 MDHEN and CDR2 SYDVKM. CDR3 residues: CASSSQGSSYEQYF. The CDR3 DNA sequence: TGTGCCAGCAGTTCACAGGGTAGCTCCTACGAGCAGTACTTC.

This chain uses TRBV4-3 with TRBJ2-1; D could derive from TRBD1 or TRBD2 (5 bases each). The CDR3 spans 16 residues. The V end was cut by 1 base, the J end by 5 bases, with 15 bases between. The germline V gene encodes CDR1 LGHNA and CDR2 YSLEER. For the CDR3, the DNA is TGCGCCAGCAGCCAAGCTCGTCCGGTGGGGGACAATGAGCAGTTCTTC. It encodes CASSQARPVGDNEQFF.

This clone was picked up a small number of times. This chain links TRBV19 with TRBJ2-2; 10 bases are shared with TRBD2. V shed 5 bases and J 2 bases; nucleotides not matched to a gene: 5. The germline V gene encodes CDR1 LNHDA and CDR2 SQIVND (reference sequence). The CDR3 runs to 16 residues. CDR3 bases: TGTGCCAGTAGTCCTTGGACTAGCGGTAACACCGGGGAGCTGTTTTTT. Its protein product is CASSPWTSGNTGELFF.

The CDR3 is CASSLAEGFEQYF. CDR3 in DNA: TGTGCCAGCAGCTTAGCAGAGGGATTCGAGCAGTACTTC. The rearrangement uses TRBV11-2 and TRBJ2-7, with TRBD2 as a possible D gene (5 bases). The CDR3 totals 13 residues. Trimming pared 1 base from V and 6 bases from J, leaving 10 bases between. From germline, CDR1 is SGHAT and CDR2 FQNNGV.

The chain is built from TRBV14 and TRBJ2-1; 9 bases map to TRBD2. The CDR3 runs to 14 residues. CDR1 and CDR2 from the germline V gene are SGHDN and FVKESK. The V gene end was trimmed by 4 bases and the J gene end by 8 bases; junction bases not matched to a gene: 6. CDR3 DNA: TGTGCCAGCAGCCCTAGCGGGAATGTGGATGAGCAGTTCTTC. The encoded protein is CASSPSGNVDEQFF.

The genes are TRBV7-8 and TRBJ2-7, with D possibly being TRBD1 (6 bases). Trimming pared 1 base from V and 3 bases from J, leaving 13 bases between. Germline lookup yields CDR1 SGHVS and CDR2 FQNEAQ. There are 15 residues in the CDR3. This CDR3 reads CASSLVAGTSYEQYF. Written as DNA, the CDR3 is TGTGCCAGCAGCTTAGTAGCCGGGACAAGCTACGAGCAGTACTTC.

To note about this clone: With only one base between it and a far larger clone, this is likely a read error. The chain recombines TRBV9 with TRBJ2-7; 9 bases align to TRBD2. Trimming at V came to 5 bases and at J to 0 bases, leaving 3 bases not matched to a gene. In germline, CDR1 is SGDLS, CDR2 YYNGEE. This CDR3 region has 14 residues. This chain's CDR3 is CASSSGSDSYEQYF. In nucleotides, the CDR3 is TGTGCCAGCAGTAGCGGGAGTGACTCCTACGAGCAGTACTTC.

The chain links TRBV14 to TRBJ1-2; D unclear. CDR1 is SGHDN and CDR2 is FVKESK in the germline V gene. The CDR3 runs to 12 residues. The V and J ends lost 4 bases and 4 bases respectively, with 7 bases between them. The CDR3 coding sequence is TGTGCCAGCAGCCCCCCGGGCTATGGCTACACCTTC. This translates into CASSPPGYGYTF.

Note on this clone: At one boundary the junction diverges from the germline segment, which might be a read error. The chain is built from TRBV7-7 and TRBJ2-1; TRBD2 agrees at 9 bases. CDR1 and CDR2 (germline): SSHAT, FNYEAQ (reference sequence). The CDR3 loop spans 18 amino acids. This CDR3 reads CASSFYISGSSSYNEQFF. In DNA form, the CDR3 reads TGTGCTAGCAGCTTTTATATTAGCGGGAGTAGTTCCTACAATGAGCAGTTCTTC.

A word on this clone: This same CDR3 is encoded by further DNA sequences in the sample. The chain combines TRBV28 with TRBJ2-7; D ambiguous. This CDR3 contains 12 residues. Germline V CDR1 and CDR2: MDHEN, SYDVKM. Trimming pared 3 bases from V and 3 bases from J, leaving 6 bases between. Written as DNA, the CDR3 is TGTGCCAGCAGTTTGGGCAACTACGAGCAGTACTTC. Translating gives CASSLGNYEQYF.

This chain joins TRBV28 and TRBJ2-6; 8 nucleotides agree with TRBD2. With V trimmed by 5 bases and J by 12 bases, 6 bases remained unmatched. Germline V CDR1 and CDR2: MDHEN, SYDVKM. The CDR3 extends over 13 amino acids. The DNA of the CDR3 is TGTGCCAGCAGTCCCTCGGGAGGGGGCGTCCTGACTTTC. This translates into CASSPSGGGVLTF. Full variable domain (remainder filled in from reference TRBV28 and TRBJ2-6): DVKVTQSSRYLVKRTGEKVFLECVQDMDHENMFWYRQDPGLGLRLIYFSYDVKMKEKGDIPEGYSVSREKKERFSLILESASTNQTSMYLCASSPSGGGVLTFGAGSRLTVL.

This clone showed up just once. The chain has TRBV11-2 and TRBJ2-7; D not certain. Trimming pared 1 base from V and 5 bases from J, leaving 6 bases between. Germline V gene lookup returns CDR1 SGHAT and CDR2 FQNNGV. The CDR3 consists of 12 residues. The CDR3 nucleotides are TGTGCCAGCAGCTTAGCTCTGGACGAGCAGTACTTC. It translates to CASSLALDEQYF.

The chain couples TRBV18 to TRBJ1-5, with 9 nucleotides matching TRBD1. The CDR3 loop spans 16 amino acids. CDR1 is KGHSH, CDR2 LQKENI, per germline. V shed 4 bases, J shed 1 base, and the junction held 5 bases outside the gene matches. This CDR3 reads CASSLTGGGSNQPQHF. The CDR3 nucleotides are TGTGCCAGCTCACTAACAGGGGGCGGAAGCAATCAGCCCCAGCATTTT.

The chain joins TRBV9 to TRBJ2-7; 7 nucleotides align to TRBD2. This CDR3 spans 14 amino acids. Per germline, CDR1 SGDLS and CDR2 YYNGEE. V shed 3 bases, J shed 1 base, and the junction held 4 bases outside the gene matches. CDR3 sequence (DNA): TGTGCCAGCAGCGGGGAGGGGCCTTCCTACGAGCAGTACTTC. Amino acid sequence: CASSGEGPSYEQYF.

The genes are TRBV9 and TRBJ2-3; tentatively, D is TRBD1 (5 bases). The CDR3 covers 16 residues. Germline V lookup: CDR1 SGDLS, CDR2 YYNGEE. V lost 2 bases and J lost 6, with 19 bases in between. CDR3 nucleotide sequence: TGTGCCAGCAGCGTTGACGACCAGGGAATTTTTGATACGCAGTATTTT. Translating gives CASSVDDQGIFDTQYF.

The chain joins TRBV29-1 to TRBJ2-7; D ambiguous. Trimming left V 1 base short and J 0 bases short, with 13 bases between. Germline CDR1 reads SQVTM; CDR2 reads ANQGSEA. The CDR3 runs to 15 residues. The CDR3 region is CSVEASTRSSYEQYF. CDR3 DNA: TGCAGCGTTGAAGCTTCGACGAGGAGCTCCTACGAGCAGTACTTC.

The rearrangement uses TRBV14 and TRBJ2-2, with TRBD2 matching 8 bases. The CDR3 length is 16 residues. CDR1 is SGHDN and CDR2 is FVKESK in the germline V gene. The ends lost 0 bases at V and 4 bases at J; junction bases unmatched: 4. The CDR3 loop is CASSQDYGRVTGELFF. The CDR3 region has the DNA TGTGCCAGCAGCCAAGATTACGGGAGGGTCACCGGGGAGCTGTTTTTT.

The genes are TRBV5-4 and TRBJ2-7; D possibly uses TRBD1 or TRBD2 (5 bases each). V lost 4 bases, J lost 0 bases, and 11 bases lay in between. The CDR3 covers 14 residues. Germline-derived CDR1 and CDR2 are SGHNT and YYREEE (reference sequence). The chain's CDR3 is CASSTGPASYEQYF. The CDR3 coding sequence is TGTGCCAGCAGCACGGGACCCGCCTCCTACGAGCAGTACTTC.

The J gene is TRBJ2-7, the V gene TRBV7-9; 14 bases line up with TRBD2. This CDR3 contains 17 residues. The V and J ends lost 5 bases and 6 bases, in that order; junction bases with no gene match: 12. Per the germline V gene, CDR1 is SEHNR and CDR2 is FQNEAQ (reference sequence). In DNA form, the CDR3 reads TGTGCCAGCAGCCGGGGGTATGGAGGGACTAGCGGGAGCGAGCAGTACTTC. This codes for CASSRGYGGTSGSEQYF.